Below are 29 T cell receptor beta chains sequenced from a single sample in a study of cytomegalovirus exposure and HLA in healthy donors. In the PCR, 60 Vbeta and 13 Jbeta primers were used. Assay used: immunoSEQ multiplex PCR; TCRdb lists only in-frame clones, some missing. The data contain about 180,000 clones, over 70% of them seen just once; the ten biggest clones take up 1.4%. Specimen: PBMCs. The receptors here all came from a woman aged 25-40 years in good health and CMV-seropositive.

This clone appeared a few times. The gene calls are TRBV7-2 and TRBJ2-7, with 7 bases aligning to TRBD1. CDR3 length: 15 amino acids. V was pared by 5 bases and J by 6 bases, with 13 bases of the junction left unmatched. Germline CDR1 SGHTA, CDR2 FQGNSA. In DNA form, the CDR3 reads TGTGCCAGCAGCACCTCACAGGGGTCCTCGAGCGAGCAGTACTTC. Protein sequence: CASSTSQGSSSEQYF.

The rearrangement links TRBV28 to TRBJ2-7; TRBD2 aligns across 11 bases. Trimming at V came to 11 bases and at J to 4 bases, leaving 4 bases not matched to a gene. The germline V gene has CDR1 MDHEN and CDR2 SYDVKM. The CDR3 extends over 12 amino acids. CDR3 nucleotide sequence: TGTGCCCTAGGGACTAGCGGTTACGAGCAGTACTTC. This translates into CALGTSGYEQYF. Variable domain in full (rest from reference TRBV28 and TRBJ2-7): DVKVTQSSRYLVKRTGEKVFLECVQDMDHENMFWYRQDPGLGLRLIYFSYDVKMKEKGDIPEGYSVSREKKERFSLILESASTNQTSMYLCALGTSGYEQYFGPGTRLTVT.

The V and J genes are TRBV7-2 and TRBJ2-4; TRBD2 might be the D (6 bases). CDR3 length equals 15 residues. Germline loops: CDR1 SGHTA, CDR2 FQGNSA. Trimming stripped 0 bases from V and 5 bases from J, with 11 bases between. CDR3 nucleotide sequence: TGTGCCAGCAGCTTAGCCCGGGAGATCCAAAACATTCAGTACTTC. It codes for CASSLAREIQNIQYF.

The gene calls are TRBV6-5 and TRBJ2-3; D remains ambiguous. V lost 7 bases and J lost 1, with 9 bases in between. The CDR3 length is 13 residues. Germline CDR1 and CDR2: MNHEY and SVGAGI. The CDR3 protein is CASNLAGTDTQYF. The DNA for the CDR3 is TGTGCCAGCAATTTGGCGGGCACAGATACGCAGTATTTT.

This chain joins TRBV4-1 and TRBJ1-3, with D unresolved. The CDR3 totals 12 residues. From germline, CDR1 is MGHRA and CDR2 YSYEKL. V dropped 10 bases and J dropped 0 bases, with 7 bases sitting between them. The CDR3 DNA follows: TGCGCCACCCGGGGCTCTGGAAACACCATATATTTT. Translated: CATRGSGNTIYF.

The chain uses TRBV2 and TRBJ2-6; 8 bases match TRBD1. Germline trimming cut 10 bases from V and 3 bases from J; bases unmatched to any gene: 5. Germline V gene data show CDR1 as SNHLY and CDR2 as FYNNEI. This CDR3 contains 14 residues. The CDR3 loop reads CANAGGNGANVLTF. In DNA, the CDR3 is TGTGCCAACGCAGGGGGCAATGGGGCCAACGTCCTGACTTTC. The full variable domain, in which reference TRBV2 and TRBJ2-6 provide the parts outside the CDR3, is EPEVTQTPSHQVTQMGQEVILRCVPISNHLYFYWYRQILGQKVEFLVSFYNNEISEKSEIFDDQFSVERPDGSNFTLKIRSTKLEDSAMYFCANAGGNGANVLTFGAGSRLTVL.

The chain carries TRBV5-1 and TRBJ1-2; 8 bases are shared with TRBD1. Per germline, CDR1 SGHRS and CDR2 YFSETQ. The ends lost 0 bases at V and 0 bases at J; junction bases unmatched: 4. This CDR3 has 16 amino acids. The CDR3 bases are TGCGCCAGCAGCTTGGCCGGACAGGGCTCTAACTATGGCTACACCTTC. Its protein is CASSLAGQGSNYGYTF.

The rearrangement links TRBV12-5 to TRBJ2-7, with a tentative D call TRBD2 (6 bases). Germline V gene lookup returns CDR1 LGHNT and CDR2 FRNRAP. V was shortened by 2 bases and J by 5 bases, with 19 bases between the two germline ends. This CDR3 region has 16 residues. The CDR3: CASGLPWTVPGDEQYF. In DNA, the CDR3 is TGTGCTAGTGGTTTGCCCTGGACGGTTCCGGGGGACGAGCAGTACTTC.

This sequence joins TRBV7-3 and TRBJ2-7, with 8 bases lining up with TRBD1. Trimming removed 5 bases from V and 3 bases from J; junction bases left unmatched: 9. Germline lookup yields CDR1 SGHTA and CDR2 FQGTGA. The CDR3 totals 15 residues. The CDR3 loop reads CASSPTGAGIYEQYF. CDR3 nucleotide sequence: TGTGCCAGCAGCCCGACAGGGGCAGGAATCTACGAGCAGTACTTC.

The chain links TRBV4-1 to TRBJ2-1, with D perhaps matching TRBD2 (6 bases). CDR1 MGHRA and CDR2 YSYEKL come from the germline V gene. The CDR3 sequence is 15 residues long. V lost 3 bases, J lost 8 bases, and 17 bases lay in between. In DNA, the CDR3 is TGCGCCAGCAGCCATAATATGGGAGGTGGGTATGAGCAGTTCTTC. This codes for CASSHNMGGGYEQFF.

CDR3 DNA sequence: TGTGCCAGCATCTTAGCGGGAGAAGTCGAGCAGTACTTC. Translated, it gives CASILAGEVEQYF. The V gene is TRBV27, the J gene TRBJ2-7; 9 bases map to TRBD2. The junction had 7 bases not matched to a gene; V was cut back by 7 bases and J by 6 bases. CDR1 is MNHEY, CDR2 SMNVEV, per germline (reference sequence). This CDR3 is 13 amino acids long.

CDR3 coding DNA: TGCGCCAGCAGCTTGGCGGCGGGAGGGCTGTACGAGCAGTACTTC. The encoded protein is CASSLAAGGLYEQYF. The V gene is TRBV5-1, the J gene TRBJ2-7; 9 positions agree with TRBD2. V lost 0 bases and J lost 4; bases outside the gene matches: 5. The CDR3 is 15 amino acids. Germline V gives CDR1 SGHRS, CDR2 YFSETQ. The complete variable domain, with remaining parts taken from reference TRBV5-1 and TRBJ2-7, reads KAGVTQTPRYLIKTRGQQVTLSCSPISGHRSVSWYQQTPGQGLQFLFEYFSETQRNKGNFPGRFSGRQFSNSRSEMNVSTLELGDSALYLCASSLAAGGLYEQYFGPGTRLTVT.

This chain connects TRBV15 to TRBJ2-5, with 8 positions matching TRBD2. In germline, CDR1 is LNHNV, CDR2 YYDKDF (reference sequence). This CDR3 spans 15 amino acids. V gave up 0 bases and J gave up 1 base; unmatched junction bases: 1. The CDR3 sequence: CATSREAGGQETQYF. As DNA, the CDR3 is TGTGCCACCAGCAGAGAGGCGGGAGGCCAAGAGACCCAGTACTTC.

V gene TRBV27 combines with J gene TRBJ2-7, with D possibly TRBD2 on 6 matching bases. The V end was cut by 3 bases, the J end by 6 bases, with 12 bases between. Germline CDR1 and CDR2: MNHEY and SMNVEV (reference sequence). The CDR3 runs to 13 residues. The CDR3 nucleotides are TGTGCCAGCAGTTTTGCTCGGGAGAGCGAGCAGTACTTC. Translation: CASSFARESEQYF.

The chain joins TRBV10-3 to TRBJ2-5; 8 bases line up with TRBD1. Trimming at V came to 3 bases and at J to 5 bases, leaving 17 bases not matched to a gene. CDR3 length: 18 amino acids. Looked up from germline, CDR1 is ENHRY and CDR2 is SYGVKD. Written as DNA, the CDR3 is TGTGCCATCAGTGATGCCGGGACAGGAATCAGTAGGCTGGAGACCCAGTACTTC. Protein: CAISDAGTGISRLETQYF.

The gene calls are TRBV10-3 and TRBJ1-1; the match to TRBD1 covers 8 bases. Germline V CDR1 and CDR2: ENHRY, SYGVKD. J was trimmed by 3 bases and V by 10 bases; bases with no gene match: 10. This CDR3 is built from 14 residues. The CDR3 DNA follows: TGTGCCACCTACAGGGGGGACGGAGACACTGAAGCTTTCTTT. It is translated as CATYRGDGDTEAFF.

The gene calls are TRBV27 and TRBJ2-6, with 7 nucleotides matching TRBD2. The CDR3 length is 17 residues. Trimming cost V 2 bases and J 4 bases; bases outside gene matches: 8. CDR1 and CDR2 (germline): MNHEY, SMNVEV (reference sequence). This CDR3 reads CASSLLAGASGANVLTF. The CDR3 nucleotides are TGTGCCAGCAGTTTACTGGCGGGAGCATCAGGGGCCAACGTCCTGACTTTC.

The chain couples TRBV11-3 to TRBJ2-1, with a tentative D call TRBD1 (6 bases). Germline values: CDR1 SGHNT, CDR2 YENEEA. Trimming pared 3 bases from V and 5 bases from J, leaving 17 bases between. The CDR3 loop spans 16 amino acids. CDR3 protein: CASSFMGAGINNEQFF. CDR3 bases: TGTGCCAGCAGCTTCATGGGGGCTGGGATAAACAATGAGCAGTTCTTC.

The rearrangement links TRBV13 to TRBJ1-2; 7 bases agree with TRBD1. The CDR3 extends over 14 amino acids. Germline V lookup: CDR1 PRHDT, CDR2 FYEKMQ (reference sequence). V trimming: 7 bases; J trimming: 0 bases; junction bases outside the gene matches: 5. The CDR3 here is CASMVRGTNYGYTF. The CDR3 DNA reads TGTGCCAGCATGGTCAGGGGGACTAACTATGGCTACACCTTC.

The chain has TRBV7-3 and TRBJ1-2; D gene uncertain. Trimming cost V 5 bases and J 5 bases, with 9 bases left between them. The germline V gene has CDR1 SGHTA and CDR2 FQGTGA. The CDR3 loop spans 12 amino acids. CDR3 bases: TGTGCCAGCAGCCTTACCGGGTATGGCTACACCTTC. Encoded protein: CASSLTGYGYTF. Full variable domain (missing parts from reference TRBV7-3 and TRBJ1-2): GAGVSQTPSNKVTEKGKYVELRCDPISGHTALYWYRQSLGQGPEFLIYFQGTGAADDSGLPNDRFFAVRPEGSVSTLKIQRTERGDSAVYLCASSLTGYGYTFGSGTRLTVV.

This clone was seen a few times. The chain recombines TRBV6-6 with TRBJ1-1; D not certain. The CDR3 contains 12 residues. V shed 2 bases and J shed 8 bases, with 9 bases lying between them. Looked up from germline, CDR1 is MNHNY and CDR2 is SVGAGI (reference sequence). For the CDR3, the DNA is TGTGCCAGCAGTTACCTCGACGGGGAAGCTTTCTTT. This sequence encodes CASSYLDGEAFF.

The rearrangement joins TRBV5-8 to TRBJ1-1; D is unclear. Germline CDR1 SGHTS, CDR2 YDEGEE. Trimming left V 3 bases short and J 0 bases short, with 12 bases between. The CDR3 contains 15 residues. In nucleotides, the CDR3 is TGTGCCAGCAGCTGGGGAGTTCAGATGAACACTGAAGCTTTCTTT. It codes for CASSWGVQMNTEAFF.

CDR3 protein: CASTLGGTTNTEAFF. CDR3 nucleotides: TGTGCCAGCACCCTCGGGGGGACTACCAACACTGAAGCTTTCTTT. The chain links TRBV7-2 to TRBJ1-1; weak D call: TRBD1 (5 bases). Germline CDR1 SGHTA, CDR2 FQGNSA. V was cut by 7 bases and J by 2 bases, with 17 bases left in between. The length of the CDR3 is 15 residues.

This clone came up a few times. V usage is TRBV30 and J usage is TRBJ1-5, with D perhaps matching TRBD1 (6 bases). Trimming cost V 1 base and J 2 bases, with 18 bases left between them. This CDR3 contains 17 residues. CDR1 and CDR2 (germline): GTSNPN, SVGIG (reference sequence). The CDR3 nucleotides read TGTGCCTGGAGTGGAGGGGCAGGGGCTTTTGGCAATCAGCCCCAGCATTTT. Translated: CAWSGGAGAFGNQPQHF. Full variable domain (outside the CDR3, taken from reference TRBV30 and TRBJ1-5): SQTIHQWPATLVQPVGSPLSLECTVEGTSNPNLYWYRQAAGRGLQLLFYSVGIGQISSEVPQNLSASRPQDRQFILSSKKLLLSDSGFYLCAWSGGAGAFGNQPQHFGDGTRLSIL.

The V and J genes are TRBV5-1 and TRBJ2-7; 11 bases match TRBD1. Germline V gene sequence: CDR1 SGHRS, CDR2 YFSETQ. V lost 8 bases and J lost 3; bases outside the gene matches: 7. The CDR3 totals 14 residues. In nucleotides, the CDR3 is TGCGCCAGTTTCCCGGGACAGGGGGTCTACGAGCAGTACTTC. Residues: CASFPGQGVYEQYF. The full variable domain, its missing parts supplied by reference TRBV5-1 and TRBJ2-7, is KAGVTQTPRYLIKTRGQQVTLSCSPISGHRSVSWYQQTPGQGLQFLFEYFSETQRNKGNFPGRFSGRQFSNSRSEMNVSTLELGDSALYLCASFPGQGVYEQYFGPGTRLTVT.

The chain joins TRBV7-2 to TRBJ1-1, with D unresolved. V was pared by 0 bases and J by 0 bases, with 8 bases between. This CDR3 has 15 amino acids. Per germline, CDR1 SGHTA and CDR2 FQGNSA. CDR3 region: CASSLAAGVNTEAFF. As DNA, the CDR3 is TGTGCCAGCAGCTTAGCGGCCGGGGTGAACACTGAAGCTTTCTTT.

In its sample, this clone was seen a few times. This chain links TRBV6-1 with TRBJ1-4, with D possibly matching TRBD1 (6 bases). Germline CDR1 is MNHNS and CDR2 is SASEGT. Trimming took 8 bases from V and 8 from J, leaving 15 bases between them. There are 13 residues in the CDR3. Written as DNA, the CDR3 is TGTGCCAGCGAGGCAGGGGTAAGGGAAAAACTGTTTTTT. Amino acid sequence: CASEAGVREKLFF.

The V and J genes are TRBV6-5 and TRBJ1-2, with TRBD1 as a possible D gene (5 bases). This CDR3 region has 15 residues. Deletions cut 2 bases from V and 4 bases from J, with 14 bases between. Germline V gives CDR1 MNHEY, CDR2 SVGAGI. CDR3 residues: CASSYPSGGIYGYTF. The CDR3, as DNA: TGTGCCAGCAGTTACCCGTCGGGGGGGATCTATGGCTACACCTTC.

The rearrangement links TRBV29-1 to TRBJ2-1; D ambiguous. Germline V CDR1 and CDR2: SQVTM, ANQGSEA. CDR3 length: 11 amino acids. The germline V and J ends were trimmed by 6 bases and 4 bases, with 7 bases remaining between them. The CDR3 is CSVSVYNEQFF. CDR3 coding DNA: TGCAGCGTCTCCGTTTACAATGAGCAGTTCTTC.